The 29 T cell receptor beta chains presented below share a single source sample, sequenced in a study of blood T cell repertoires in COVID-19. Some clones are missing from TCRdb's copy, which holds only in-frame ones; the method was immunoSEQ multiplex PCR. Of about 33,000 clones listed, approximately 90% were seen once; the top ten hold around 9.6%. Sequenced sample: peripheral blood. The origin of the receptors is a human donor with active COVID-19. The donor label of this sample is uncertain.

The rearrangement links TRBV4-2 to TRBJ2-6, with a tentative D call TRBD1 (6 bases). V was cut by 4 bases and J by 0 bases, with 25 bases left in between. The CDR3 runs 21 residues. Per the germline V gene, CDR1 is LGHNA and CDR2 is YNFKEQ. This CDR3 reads CASSPELGADYLFSGANVLTF. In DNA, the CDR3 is TGTGCCAGCAGCCCCGAGTTGGGGGCTGACTACTTATTCTCTGGGGCCAACGTCCTGACTTTC.

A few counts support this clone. The CDR3 bases are TGCGCCAGCAGCCAAGATCGAGGGACATGGGTCTCTGGAAACACCATATATTTT. Translated: CASSQDRGTWVSGNTIYF. The genes are TRBV4-1 and TRBJ1-3, with TRBD1 as a possible D gene (6 bases). The CDR3 loop spans 18 amino acids. CDR1 MGHRA and CDR2 YSYEKL come from the germline V gene. The V and J ends lost 0 bases and 0 bases respectively, with 15 bases between them.

The CDR3: CASSLGLAGVYNEQFF. In nucleotides, the CDR3 is TGTGCCAGCAGTCTGGGACTAGCGGGCGTGTACAATGAGCAGTTCTTC. The V call is TRBV28, the J call TRBJ2-1; TRBD2 agrees at 12 bases. This CDR3 is built from 16 residues. Germline V lookup: CDR1 MDHEN, CDR2 SYDVKM. With V trimmed by 5 bases and J by 4 bases, 6 bases remained unmatched. The entire variable domain, with the rest obtained from reference TRBV28 and TRBJ2-1, is as follows: DVKVTQSSRYLVKRTGEKVFLECVQDMDHENMFWYRQDPGLGLRLIYFSYDVKMKEKGDIPEGYSVSREKKERFSLILESASTNQTSMYLCASSLGLAGVYNEQFFGPGTRLTVL.

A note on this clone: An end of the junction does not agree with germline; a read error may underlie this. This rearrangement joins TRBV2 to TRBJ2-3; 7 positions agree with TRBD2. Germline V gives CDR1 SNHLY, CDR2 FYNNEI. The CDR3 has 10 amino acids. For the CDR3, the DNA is TGTGCCAGCGGAGAAGCGGGGCCCGCCTTT. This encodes CASGEAGPAF.

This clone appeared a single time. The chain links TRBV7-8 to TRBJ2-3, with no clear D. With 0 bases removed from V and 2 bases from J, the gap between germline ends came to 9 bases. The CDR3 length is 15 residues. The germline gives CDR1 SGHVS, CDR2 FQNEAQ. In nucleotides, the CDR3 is TGTGCCAGCAGCTTAGCCTACCTCGTCACAGATACGCAGTATTTT. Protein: CASSLAYLVTDTQYF.

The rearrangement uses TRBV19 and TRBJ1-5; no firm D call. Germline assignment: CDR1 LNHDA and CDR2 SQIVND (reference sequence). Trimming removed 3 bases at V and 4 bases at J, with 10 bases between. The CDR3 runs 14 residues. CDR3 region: CASSIPQLNQPQHF. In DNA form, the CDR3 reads TGTGCCAGTAGTATCCCACAGCTGAATCAGCCCCAGCATTTT.

The CDR3 loop is CASSYQGYEQYF. In DNA form, the CDR3 reads TGTGCCAGCAGCTACCAGGGTTACGAGCAGTACTTC. This chain links TRBV11-2 with TRBJ2-7; the D gene is possibly TRBD1 (5 bases). Germline V gene sequence: CDR1 SGHAT, CDR2 FQNNGV. This CDR3 spans 12 amino acids. The V and J ends lost 4 bases and 4 bases respectively, with 8 bases between them.

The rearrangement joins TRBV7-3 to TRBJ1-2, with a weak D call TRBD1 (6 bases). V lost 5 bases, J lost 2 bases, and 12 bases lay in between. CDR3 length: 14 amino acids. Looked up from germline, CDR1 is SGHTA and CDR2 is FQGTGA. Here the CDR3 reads CASSPTGQNYGYTF. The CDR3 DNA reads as TGTGCCAGCAGCCCCACAGGGCAGAACTATGGCTACACCTTC.

CDR3 sequence reads: CASSFFAEETQYF. The CDR3 DNA follows: TGTGCCAGCAGTTTTTTCGCGGAAGAGACCCAGTACTTC. J is TRBJ2-5 and V is TRBV6-5; D is unclear. Germline CDR1 and CDR2: MNHEY and SVGAGI. The V and J ends lost 4 bases and 3 bases respectively, with 9 bases between them. The CDR3 runs to 13 residues.

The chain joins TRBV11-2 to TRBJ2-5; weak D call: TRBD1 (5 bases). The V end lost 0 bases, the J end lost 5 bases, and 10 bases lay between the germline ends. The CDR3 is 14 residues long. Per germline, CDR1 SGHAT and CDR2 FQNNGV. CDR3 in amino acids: CASSLDAGMETQYF. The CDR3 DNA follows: TGTGCCAGCAGCTTAGATGCAGGGATGGAGACCCAGTACTTC.

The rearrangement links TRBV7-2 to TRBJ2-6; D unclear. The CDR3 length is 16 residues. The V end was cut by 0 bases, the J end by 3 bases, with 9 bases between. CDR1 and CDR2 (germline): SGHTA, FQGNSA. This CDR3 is CASSLAPSDGANVLTF. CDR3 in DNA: TGTGCCAGCAGCTTAGCGCCCAGCGATGGGGCCAACGTCCTGACTTTC.

The CDR3 spells CASSRGATNEKLFF. CDR3 DNA: TGTGCCAGCTCACGGGGGGCAACTAATGAAAAACTGTTTTTT. V gene TRBV18 combines with J gene TRBJ1-4; a possible D gene is TRBD1 (5 bases). CDR3 length: 14 amino acids. CDR1 is KGHSH and CDR2 is LQKENI in the germline V gene. The V end lost 4 bases, the J end lost 0 bases, and 6 bases lay between the germline ends.

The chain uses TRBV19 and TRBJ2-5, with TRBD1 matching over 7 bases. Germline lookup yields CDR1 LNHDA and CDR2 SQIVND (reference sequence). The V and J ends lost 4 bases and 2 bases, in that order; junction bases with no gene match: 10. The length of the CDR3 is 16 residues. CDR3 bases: TGTGCCAGTAGTACCTACAGGGGAGACATACAAGAGACCCAGTACTTC. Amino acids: CASSTYRGDIQETQYF.

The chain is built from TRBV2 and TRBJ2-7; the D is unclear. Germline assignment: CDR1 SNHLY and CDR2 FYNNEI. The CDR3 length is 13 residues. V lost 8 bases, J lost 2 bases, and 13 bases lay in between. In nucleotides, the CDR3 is TGTGCCAGCGGAACTTATAGCCCCTACGAGCAGTACTTC. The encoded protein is CASGTYSPYEQYF.

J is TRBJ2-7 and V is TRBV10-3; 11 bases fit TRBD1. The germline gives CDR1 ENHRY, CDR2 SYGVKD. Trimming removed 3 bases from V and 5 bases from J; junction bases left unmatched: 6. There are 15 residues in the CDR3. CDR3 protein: CAISETGTGGNEQYF. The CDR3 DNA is TGTGCCATCAGTGAAACCGGGACAGGGGGAAACGAGCAGTACTTC.

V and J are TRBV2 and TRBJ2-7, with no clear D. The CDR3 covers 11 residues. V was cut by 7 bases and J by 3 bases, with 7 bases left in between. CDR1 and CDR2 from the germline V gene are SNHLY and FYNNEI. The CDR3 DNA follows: TGTGCCAGCAACCCAGGCTACGAGCAGTACTTC. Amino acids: CASNPGYEQYF.

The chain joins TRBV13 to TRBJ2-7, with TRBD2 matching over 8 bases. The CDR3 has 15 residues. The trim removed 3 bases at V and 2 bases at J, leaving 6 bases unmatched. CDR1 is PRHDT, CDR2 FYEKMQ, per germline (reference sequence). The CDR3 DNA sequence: TGTGCCAGCAGCTTCCTCACTAGCGGCACCTACGAGCAGTACTTC. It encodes CASSFLTSGTYEQYF.

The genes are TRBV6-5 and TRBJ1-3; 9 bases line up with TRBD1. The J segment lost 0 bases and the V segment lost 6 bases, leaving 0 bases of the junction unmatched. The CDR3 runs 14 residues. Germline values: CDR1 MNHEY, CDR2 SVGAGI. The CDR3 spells CASRTGGSGNTIYF. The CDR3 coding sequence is TGTGCCAGCAGGACAGGGGGCTCTGGAAACACCATATATTTT.

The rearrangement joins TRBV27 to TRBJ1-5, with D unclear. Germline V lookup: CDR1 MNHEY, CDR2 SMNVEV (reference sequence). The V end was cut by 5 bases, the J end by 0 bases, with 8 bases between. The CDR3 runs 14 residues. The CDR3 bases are TGTGCCAGCAGTCGGAGTAATAGCAATCAGCCCCAGCATTTT. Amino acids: CASSRSNSNQPQHF.

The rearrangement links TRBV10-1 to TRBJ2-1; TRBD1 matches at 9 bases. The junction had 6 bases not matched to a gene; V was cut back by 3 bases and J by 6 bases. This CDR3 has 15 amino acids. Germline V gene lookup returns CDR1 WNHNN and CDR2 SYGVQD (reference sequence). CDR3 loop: CASSDPGQGFNEQFF. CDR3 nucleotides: TGCGCCAGCAGTGACCCGGGACAGGGCTTCAATGAGCAGTTCTTC.

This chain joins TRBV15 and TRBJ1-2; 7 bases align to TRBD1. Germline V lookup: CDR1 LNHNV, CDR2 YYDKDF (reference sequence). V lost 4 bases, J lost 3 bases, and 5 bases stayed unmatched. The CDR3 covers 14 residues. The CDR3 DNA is TGTGCCACCAGCAAGGACAGGAAACACTATGGCTACACCTTC. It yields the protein CATSKDRKHYGYTF.

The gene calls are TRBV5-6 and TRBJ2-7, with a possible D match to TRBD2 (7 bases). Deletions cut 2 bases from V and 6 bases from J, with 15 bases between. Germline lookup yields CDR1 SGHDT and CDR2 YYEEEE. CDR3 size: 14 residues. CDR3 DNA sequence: TGTGCCAGCAGCTTCTCCAGGGGAGGGCTCGAGCAGTACTTC. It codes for CASSFSRGGLEQYF.

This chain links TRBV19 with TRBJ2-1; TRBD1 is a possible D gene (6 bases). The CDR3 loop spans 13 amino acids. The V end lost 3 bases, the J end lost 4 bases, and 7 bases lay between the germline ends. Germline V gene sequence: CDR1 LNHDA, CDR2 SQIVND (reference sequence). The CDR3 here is CASSIGQYNEQFF. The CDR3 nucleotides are TGTGCCAGTAGTATCGGACAGTACAATGAGCAGTTCTTC. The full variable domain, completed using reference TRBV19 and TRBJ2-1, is DGGITQSPKYLFRKEGQNVTLSCEQNLNHDAMYWYRQDPGQGLRLIYYSQIVNDFQKGDIAEGYSVSREKKESFPLTVTSAQKNPTAFYLCASSIGQYNEQFFGPGTRLTVL.

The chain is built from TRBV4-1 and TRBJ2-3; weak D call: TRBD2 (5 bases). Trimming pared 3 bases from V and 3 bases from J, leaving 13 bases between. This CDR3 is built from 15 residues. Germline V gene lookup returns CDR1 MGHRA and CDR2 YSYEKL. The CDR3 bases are TGCGCCAGCAGCCAGGGAGATAGGGAAACAGATACGCAGTATTTT. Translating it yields CASSQGDRETDTQYF.

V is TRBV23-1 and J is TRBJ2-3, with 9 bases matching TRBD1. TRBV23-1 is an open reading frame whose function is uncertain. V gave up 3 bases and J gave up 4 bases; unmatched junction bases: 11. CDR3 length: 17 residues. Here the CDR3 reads CASSQQTGTGKADTQYF. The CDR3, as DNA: TGCGCCAGCAGTCAGCAGACCGGGACAGGGAAAGCAGATACGCAGTATTTT.

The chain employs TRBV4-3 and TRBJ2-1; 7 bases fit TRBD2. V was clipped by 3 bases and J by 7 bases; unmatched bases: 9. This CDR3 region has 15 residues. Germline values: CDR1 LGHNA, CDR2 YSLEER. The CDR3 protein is CASSQWGGGINEQFF. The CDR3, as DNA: TGCGCCAGCAGCCAGTGGGGGGGTGGCATTAATGAGCAGTTCTTC.

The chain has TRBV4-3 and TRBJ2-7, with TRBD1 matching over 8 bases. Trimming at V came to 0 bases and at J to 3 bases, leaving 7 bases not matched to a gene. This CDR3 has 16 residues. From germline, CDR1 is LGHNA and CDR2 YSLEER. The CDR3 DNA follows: TGCGCCAGCAGCCAAGAACATCGTGGACAGGGCTACGAGCAGTACTTC. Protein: CASSQEHRGQGYEQYF.

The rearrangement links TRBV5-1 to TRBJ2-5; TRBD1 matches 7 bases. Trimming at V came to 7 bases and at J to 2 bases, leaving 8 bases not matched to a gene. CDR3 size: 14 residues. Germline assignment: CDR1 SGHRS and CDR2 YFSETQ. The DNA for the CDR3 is TGCGCCAGCGGCCTCGGGACAGAGCAAGAGACCCAGTACTTC. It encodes CASGLGTEQETQYF.

The CDR3 DNA follows: TGTGCCAGCACCAGGGATGCTAACTATGGCTACACCTTC. Its protein is CASTRDANYGYTF. This rearrangement joins TRBV2 to TRBJ1-2; D is perhaps TRBD1 (5 bases). The ends were cut back, 7 bases at V and 0 bases at J, with 9 bases in the middle. CDR1 is SNHLY and CDR2 is FYNNEI in the germline V gene. The CDR3 is made up of 13 amino acids.